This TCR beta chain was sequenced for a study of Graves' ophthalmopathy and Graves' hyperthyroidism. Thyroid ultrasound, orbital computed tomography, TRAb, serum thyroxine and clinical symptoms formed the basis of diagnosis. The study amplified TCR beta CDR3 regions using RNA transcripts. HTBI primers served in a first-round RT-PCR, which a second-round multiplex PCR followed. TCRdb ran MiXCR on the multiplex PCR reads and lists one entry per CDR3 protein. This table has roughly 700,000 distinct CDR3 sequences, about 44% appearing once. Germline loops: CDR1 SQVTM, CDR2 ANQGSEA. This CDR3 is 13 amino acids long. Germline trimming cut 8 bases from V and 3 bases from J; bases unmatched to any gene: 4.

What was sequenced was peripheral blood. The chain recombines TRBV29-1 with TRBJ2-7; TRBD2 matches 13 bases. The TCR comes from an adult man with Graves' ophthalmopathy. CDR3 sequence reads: CSSRTSGGYEQYF. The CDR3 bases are TGCAGCTCTAGGACTAGCGGGGGCTACGAGCAGTACTTC.